This T cell receptor beta chain derives from a study of T cell changes during pregnancy in multiple sclerosis. This CDR3 spans 17 amino acids. The germline V and J ends were trimmed by 4 bases and 7 bases, with 23 bases remaining between them. Germline CDR1 LNHDA, CDR2 SQIVND (reference sequence). Sequenced by immunoSEQ multiplex PCR; TCRdb stores in-frame clones only, minus some. The profile shows under 75,000 clones, roughly 89% of them singletons. Sequenced material: peripheral blood, taken in the third trimester of pregnancy. This sequence was found in a female donor in good health, enrolled as a control in a pregnancy study. The rearrangement links TRBV19 to TRBJ2-1; D might be TRBD2 (7 bases). DNA for the CDR3: TGTGCCAGTAGTAAATCCTCGTGGGGGGGGCGAATTAATGAGCAGTTCTTC. Amino acid sequence: CASSKSSWGGRINEQFF.